Included here is one T cell receptor (beta chain) sequence, with context. The antigen remains unidentified. The data originate from a study of T cells in localized non-small cell lung cancer. Study-level results: Tumor samples were not multi-region, leaving intratumor heterogeneity unexcluded. Uninvolved adjacent lung, not tumor, had the highest T cell clonality. Longer overall survival was seen with higher T cell density measured in blood. There were a median roughly 60 of the top 100 tumor clones appearing in adjacent lung.

Method: immunoSEQ multiplex PCR; TCRdb's copy keeps in-frame clones and lacks some. The table includes 30,000 to 40,000 clones, almost 90% detected once. The CDR3 consists of 16 residues. CDR1 and CDR2 (germline): MDHEN, SYDVKM. Trimming pared 3 bases from V and 5 bases from J, leaving 17 bases between. The sequence came from a woman aged 40-75 years with stage I lung adenocarcinoma. The sequenced sample was peripheral blood, obtained before any cancer treatment. The rearrangement joins TRBV28 to TRBJ2-1; D is unresolved. CDR3 sequence reads: CASSLLGGRTNNEQFF. CDR3 DNA: TGTGCCAGCAGTTTGTTAGGCGGCAGAACCAACAATGAGCAGTTCTTC.